The rows below give T cell receptor beta chains drawn from one sample of a study of blood T cell repertoires in COVID-19. Only in-frame clones appear in the TCRdb table, and some are missing; sequencing was by immunoSEQ multiplex PCR. The sample has about 280,000 clones; 85% are singletons. The sample consisted of PBMCs or T cells enriched from blood (not recorded which). Every receptor here comes from a woman aged 50 to 65 who had recovered from COVID-19. The CDR3 runs from the conserved cysteine through the conserved F or W. D genes are given only for firm matches. Not all rows give a size; the values are once, few, many and, for expanded clones, a class.

clone_size j_call v_call cdr3_length d_call cdr3_nt cdr3_aa
. TRBJ2-7 TRBV9 15 TRBD1 TGTGCCAGCAATCTACAGGGGGAAGGATCCTACGAGCAGTACTTC CASNLQGEGSYEQYF
. TRBJ1-6 TRBV5-1 16 . TGCGCCAGCAGCTCTCCGGGACTGAGGAATAATTCACCCCTCCACTTT CASSSPGLRNNSPLHF
. TRBJ2-7 TRBV5-1 14 . TGCGCCAGCAGCTTGGTGGCGGGGATCTACGAGCAGTACTTC CASSLVAGIYEQYF
. TRBJ2-7 TRBV4-1 11 TRBD2 TGCGCCAGCGTGGGGGAGGGCGAGCAGTACTTC CASVGEGEQYF
. TRBJ2-5 TRBV11-2 15 TRBD2 TGTGCCAGCAGCGCCGGGACTATGCGAAAAGAGACCCAGTACTTC CASSAGTMRKETQYF
. TRBJ2-1 TRBV24-1 16 TRBD1 TGTGCCACCAGTGACCCCGGGACAGGGAGCGGCAATGAGCAGTTCTTC CATSDPGTGSGNEQFF
. TRBJ1-5 TRBV2 13 . TGTGCCAGCACGTCTGGAGAGGTTCAGCCCCAGCATTTT CASTSGEVQPQHF
. TRBJ1-2 TRBV19 14 . TGTGCCAGTAGTATAGGCAGGGGTGGAGTTGGCTACACCTTC CASSIGRGGVGYTF
once TRBJ2-2 TRBV28 18 TRBD1 TGTGCCAGCAGTTTCCCACAGACAGGGGCCTTGAACACCGGGGAGCTGTTTTTT CASSFPQTGALNTGELFF
. TRBJ2-7 TRBV18 14 . TGTGCCAGCTCACCATACAGGGAACGAGACGAGCAGTACTTC CASSPYRERDEQYF
. TRBJ2-5 TRBV7-9 16 TRBD2 TGTGCCAGCAGCCAAGAGCGGGGGATACTACAAGAGACCCAGTACTTC CASSQERGILQETQYF
. TRBJ1-1 TRBV15 14 . TGTGCCACCAGCAGAGGCGCCAGCGGAACTGAAGCTTTCTTT CATSRGASGTEAFF
. TRBJ2-7 TRBV13 13 . TGTGCCAGCAGCCTAAGACAGGGAGGCGAGCAGTACTTC CASSLRQGGEQYF
. TRBJ2-5 TRBV10-3 17 TRBD2 TGTGCCATCAGTGACAGCGGACTAGCGGGACCCAAAGAGACCCAGTACTTC CAISDSGLAGPKETQYF
. TRBJ2-7 TRBV5-1 15 . TGCGCCAGCAGCTTGTTTCAGGGTGGTTCTAAAGAGCAGTACTTC CASSLFQGGSKEQYF
. TRBJ2-3 TRBV13 14 . TGTGCCAGCAGAGCACCCGGGGTGTCAGATACGCAGTATTTT CASRAPGVSDTQYF
. TRBJ1-5 TRBV28 15 TRBD1 TGTGCCAGCAGTTTTTTTCAGGGGGTGGGTCAGCCCCAGCATTTT CASSFFQGVGQPQHF
. TRBJ1-2 TRBV5-1 12 . TGCGCCAGCAGCTTGGGGCAAGATGGCTACACCTTC CASSLGQDGYTF
once TRBJ1-2 TRBV7-2 16 . TGTGCCAGCAGCTTAGCGAGGACACAGTCCTTCTATGGCTACACCTTC CASSLARTQSFYGYTF
. TRBJ1-1 TRBV19 17 TRBD1 TGTGCCAGTAGTCTCTCCTGGACAGGGGGCAGGAGGAATGAAGCTTTCTTT CASSLSWTGGRRNEAFF
. TRBJ1-6 TRBV5-1 14 . TGCGCCAGCAGCTGGGGGCTAAGTAATTCACCCCTCCACTTT CASSWGLSNSPLHF
. TRBJ1-4 TRBV5-1 16 . TGCGCCAGCAGCAAAAACTACAGGCCACTTAATGAAAAACTGTTTTTT CASSKNYRPLNEKLFF
. TRBJ1-5 TRBV19 15 TRBD1 TGTGCCAGTAGTACCGGGACAGGGAGGTTGCAGCCCCAGCATTTT CASSTGTGRLQPQHF
. TRBJ1-5 TRBV5-1 17 TRBD1 TGCGCCAGCAGCTTGTCCCCGACAGGGGGTAGCAATCAGCCCCAGCATTTT CASSLSPTGGSNQPQHF